Listed below are T cell receptor beta chains from one sample, sequenced in a study of untreated major depressive disorder. Clones were read by immunoSEQ multiplex PCR, and TCRdb kept only the in-frame ones, dropping some. This sample has 20,000 or so clones, with about 84% found just once. Sequenced material: CD4+ T cells from PBMCs. The origin of the receptors is a woman aged 25 to 39 in good health. Each CDR3 is given with its conserved first and last residue. A D gene is named only where the DNA matches it firmly. Some rows mark clone size as missing; the rest say once, few, many or name a class of expanded clone.

j_call: TRBJ2-2; v_call: TRBV13; d_call: TRBD1; clone_size: -; cdr3_nt: TGTGCCAGCAGCACCTGGACAGGGACCGGGGAGCTGTTTTTT; cdr3_aa: CASSTWTGTGELFF
j_call: TRBJ1-1; v_call: TRBV25-1; d_call: -; clone_size: -; cdr3_nt: TGTGCCAGCAGTCCTGGCAACACGAACACTGAAGCTTTCTTT; cdr3_aa: CASSPGNTNTEAFF
j_call: TRBJ2-3; v_call: TRBV6-1; d_call: -; clone_size: -; cdr3_nt: TGTGCCAGCAGTGAGTTAGATACGCAGTATTTT; cdr3_aa: CASSELDTQYF
j_call: TRBJ2-7; v_call: TRBV11-2; d_call: TRBD2; clone_size: few; cdr3_nt: TGTGCCAGCAGCTTCGGACTAGCGGGAGGATCAAGGAACGAGCAGTACTTC; cdr3_aa: CASSFGLAGGSRNEQYF
j_call: TRBJ2-1; v_call: TRBV27; d_call: TRBD2; clone_size: -; cdr3_nt: TGTGCCAGGGGGAGCGGGGACCTTTACAATGAGCAGTTCTTC; cdr3_aa: CARGSGDLYNEQFF
j_call: TRBJ1-1; v_call: TRBV5-1; d_call: -; clone_size: once; cdr3_nt: TGCGCCAGCAGCCGGCAGGGCCAAGGGGACACTGAAGCTTTCTTT; cdr3_aa: CASSRQGQGDTEAFF
j_call: TRBJ1-2; v_call: TRBV9; d_call: -; clone_size: -; cdr3_nt: TGTGCCAGCAGCGATGGACGTGGCAACTATGGCTACACCTTC; cdr3_aa: CASSDGRGNYGYTF
j_call: TRBJ1-3; v_call: TRBV15; d_call: -; clone_size: -; cdr3_nt: TGTGCCACCAGCAGAGGGGGGCCCTCTGGAAACACCATATATTTT; cdr3_aa: CATSRGGPSGNTIYF
j_call: TRBJ1-2; v_call: TRBV19; d_call: -; clone_size: -; cdr3_nt: TGTGCCAGCCTTTCGGGGGGCCCGGGGGTCTATGGCTACACCTTC; cdr3_aa: CASLSGGPGVYGYTF
j_call: TRBJ1-2; v_call: TRBV4-1; d_call: TRBD1; clone_size: few; cdr3_nt: TGCGCCAGCAGCCAACCTCGACAGGGGGCGCATGGCTACACCTTC; cdr3_aa: CASSQPRQGAHGYTF
j_call: TRBJ1-2; v_call: TRBV9; d_call: -; clone_size: -; cdr3_nt: TGTGCCAGCAGCGCCCAAGGACTTAACTATGGCTACACCTTC; cdr3_aa: CASSAQGLNYGYTF
j_call: TRBJ2-7; v_call: TRBV11-2; d_call: TRBD2; clone_size: -; cdr3_nt: TGTGCCAGCAGCTTAGAGCCGGGACTAGCGGAGCAGTACTTC; cdr3_aa: CASSLEPGLAEQYF
j_call: TRBJ1-5; v_call: TRBV6-6; d_call: TRBD1; clone_size: -; cdr3_nt: TGTGCCAGCAGAACCCGGACAGCAGGGGGTATCCAGCCCCAGCATTTT; cdr3_aa: CASRTRTAGGIQPQHF
j_call: TRBJ2-5; v_call: TRBV7-2; d_call: -; clone_size: -; cdr3_nt: TGTGCCAGCAGCTTAGGGGTGGGCGGGTCCTACCAAGAGACCCAGTACTTC; cdr3_aa: CASSLGVGGSYQETQYF
j_call: TRBJ2-2; v_call: TRBV5-1; d_call: TRBD1; clone_size: -; cdr3_nt: TGCGCCAGCAGCAGGACAGGGGAGAGCACCGGGGAGCTGTTTTTT; cdr3_aa: CASSRTGESTGELFF
j_call: TRBJ2-3; v_call: TRBV18; d_call: TRBD2; clone_size: -; cdr3_nt: TGTGCCAGCTCACCACGGACTAGCGGAAGCACAGATACGCAGTATTTT; cdr3_aa: CASSPRTSGSTDTQYF
j_call: TRBJ2-7; v_call: TRBV6-6; d_call: -; clone_size: -; cdr3_nt: TGTGCCAGCAGTTACTCGAGGACAGCCGTGTCTTACGAGCAGTACTTC; cdr3_aa: CASSYSRTAVSYEQYF
j_call: TRBJ2-5; v_call: TRBV7-9; d_call: -; clone_size: -; cdr3_nt: TGTGCCAGCAGCTTAGCGGGAGACGAGACCCAGTACTTC; cdr3_aa: CASSLAGDETQYF
j_call: TRBJ2-1; v_call: TRBV9; d_call: TRBD1; clone_size: -; cdr3_nt: TGTGCCAGCAGCCTAGAGGGACAGGCCTACAATGAGCAGTTCTTC; cdr3_aa: CASSLEGQAYNEQFF
j_call: TRBJ1-2; v_call: TRBV28; d_call: TRBD1; clone_size: -; cdr3_nt: TGTGCCAGCAGTTTGACCACAGGGGGGGGAATAGGTAGCTACACCTTC; cdr3_aa: CASSLTTGGGIGSYTF
j_call: TRBJ2-3; v_call: TRBV30; d_call: -; clone_size: -; cdr3_nt: TGTGCCTGGAGTGTAGGAGATACGCAGTATTTT; cdr3_aa: CAWSVGDTQYF
j_call: TRBJ2-3; v_call: TRBV19; d_call: TRBD2; clone_size: -; cdr3_nt: TGTGCCAGTAAAGCGGGAGCGGGCACAGATACGCAGTATTTT; cdr3_aa: CASKAGAGTDTQYF
j_call: TRBJ2-1; v_call: TRBV7-2; d_call: -; clone_size: -; cdr3_nt: TGTGCCAGCAGCTTAGCGGCCGGTTCCTCCTACAATGAGCAGTTCTTC; cdr3_aa: CASSLAAGSSYNEQFF
j_call: TRBJ2-7; v_call: TRBV7-9; d_call: TRBD1; clone_size: -; cdr3_nt: TGTGCCAGCAGCAACCGGGACAGGGCCTACGAGCAGTACTTC; cdr3_aa: CASSNRDRAYEQYF
j_call: TRBJ2-5; v_call: TRBV5-1; d_call: -; clone_size: -; cdr3_nt: TGCGCCAGCAGCTTGACCTCTCAAGAGACCCAGTACTTC; cdr3_aa: CASSLTSQETQYF
j_call: TRBJ2-7; v_call: TRBV29-1; d_call: -; clone_size: -; cdr3_nt: TGCAGCGTTGTTTGGGATGACAGGCCCTCCTACGAGCAGTACTTC; cdr3_aa: CSVVWDDRPSYEQYF
j_call: TRBJ2-3; v_call: TRBV2; d_call: -; clone_size: -; cdr3_nt: TGTGCCAGCAGTGAGGGGGACGGGAGCACAGATACGCAGTATTTT; cdr3_aa: CASSEGDGSTDTQYF
j_call: TRBJ2-7; v_call: TRBV5-1; d_call: -; clone_size: few; cdr3_nt: TGCGCCAGCAGCTTGGTATACGGAGCCTACGAGCAGTACTTC; cdr3_aa: CASSLVYGAYEQYF
j_call: TRBJ2-1; v_call: TRBV7-2; d_call: -; clone_size: -; cdr3_nt: TGTGCCAGCAGCCCCCAGGTGGGCTCACACAATGAGCAGTTCTTC; cdr3_aa: CASSPQVGSHNEQFF
j_call: TRBJ1-6; v_call: TRBV28; d_call: -; clone_size: few; cdr3_nt: TGTGCCAGCAGTTTAATCTCTCAGGGTTCACCCCTCCACTTT; cdr3_aa: CASSLISQGSPLHF
j_call: TRBJ1-2; v_call: TRBV7-8; d_call: -; clone_size: few; cdr3_nt: TGTGCCAGCAGGGCCCTGCAGAACCCCTATGGCTACACCTTC; cdr3_aa: CASRALQNPYGYTF
j_call: TRBJ1-5; v_call: TRBV10-1; d_call: -; clone_size: -; cdr3_nt: TGCGCAGCTTCTTCAGGGTGGGAGGGATCTACATATCAGCCCCAGCATTTT; cdr3_aa: CAASSGWEGSTYQPQHF
j_call: TRBJ2-5; v_call: TRBV18; d_call: -; clone_size: -; cdr3_nt: TGTGCCAGCTCACCCTCCTGGACTGGTCAAGAGACCCAGTACTTC; cdr3_aa: CASSPSWTGQETQYF